This T cell receptor (beta chain) derives from a study of graft-versus-host responses after intestinal transplantation. Deletions cut 1 base from V and 2 bases from J, with 12 bases between. The germline gives CDR1 MGHRA, CDR2 YSYEKL. This CDR3 has 15 amino acids. Generated by immunoSEQ multiplex PCR, the TCRdb table keeps only in-frame clones and is missing some. The data contain approximately 80,000 clones, roughly 91% of them singletons. Worth noting for this clone: Its antigen remains unknown.

The V and J genes are TRBV4-1 and TRBJ2-7; a possible D gene is TRBD1 (5 bases). This TCR was sampled from a human donor who received an intestinal transplant. The specimen was unstimulated CD4+ T cells sorted from spleen or lymph node cells, collected before intestinal transplant. The CDR3 loop reads CASSQVGARTYEQYF. The CDR3 DNA follows: TGCGCCAGCAGCCAAGTTGGGGCCCGTACCTACGAGCAGTACTTC.